The rows below give T cell receptor beta chains drawn from one sample of a study of T-cell reconstitution after alpha-beta-depleted transplantation in children. TCRdb analysed the PCR reads with MiXCR anew, one entry per CDR3 protein. The table includes 100,000 or so distinct CDR3 sequences, roughly 7.6% detected once. Specimen: PBMCs, collected before TCRalphabeta/CD19-depleted stem cell transplant. These receptors all come from a boy aged 2-15 years with acute lymphoblastic leukemia, due to receive a stem cell transplant. The CDR3 runs from the conserved cysteine through the conserved F or W. Each record gives: V gene, D gene, clone size, J gene, CDR3 DNA, CDR3 protein. D genes are given only for firm matches. A clone size is listed for some rows: how often the clone was seen (once, few, many), or a class if it is expanded.

v_call: TRBV7-2
d_call: .
clone_size: many
j_call: TRBJ2-7
cdr3_nt: TGTGCCAGCAGCTTTCGGGGCGACCCCTACGAGCAGTACTTC
cdr3_aa: CASSFRGDPYEQYF

v_call: TRBV5-1
d_call: TRBD1
clone_size: many
j_call: TRBJ1-4
cdr3_nt: TGCGCCAGCAGCTTGGCCGGACAGGGGGATAGGCTGTTTTTT
cdr3_aa: CASSLAGQGDRLFF

v_call: TRBV6-1
d_call: .
clone_size: many
j_call: TRBJ2-2
cdr3_nt: TGTGCCACCCTCAGGGGCCACGGGGAGCTGTTTTTT
cdr3_aa: CATLRGHGELFF

v_call: TRBV5-6
d_call: .
clone_size: few
j_call: TRBJ1-6
cdr3_nt: TGTGCCAGCAGCTTCGGAGGACACAATAATTCACCCCTCCACTTT
cdr3_aa: CASSFGGHNNSPLHF

v_call: TRBV20-1
d_call: TRBD1
clone_size: few
j_call: TRBJ1-1
cdr3_nt: TGCAGTGCTAGTGCGGGACAGGGTGAAGCTTTCTTT
cdr3_aa: CSASAGQGEAFF

v_call: TRBV2
d_call: TRBD1
clone_size: many
j_call: TRBJ1-1
cdr3_nt: TGTGCCAGCTCCAGGGGGGACACTGAAGCTTTCTTT
cdr3_aa: CASSRGDTEAFF

v_call: TRBV12-3/TRBV12-4
d_call: TRBD2
clone_size: many
j_call: TRBJ2-3
cdr3_nt: TGTGCCAGCGGCGGGGGTAGCACAGATACGCAGTATTTT
cdr3_aa: CASGGGSTDTQYF

v_call: TRBV29-1
d_call: .
clone_size: many
j_call: TRBJ1-2
cdr3_nt: TGCAGCGTGGAGAAGGGAAAGGGCTACACCTTC
cdr3_aa: CSVEKGKGYTF

v_call: TRBV20-1
d_call: .
clone_size: .
j_call: TRBJ2-2
cdr3_nt: TGCAGTGCTAGGAAGGCGAACACCGGGGAGCTGTTTTTT
cdr3_aa: CSARKANTGELFF

v_call: TRBV5-1
d_call: .
clone_size: .
j_call: TRBJ2-2
cdr3_nt: TGCGCCAGCAGCGCCCCCCGGCACCGGAACACCGGGGAGCTGTTTTTT
cdr3_aa: CASSAPRHRNTGELFF

v_call: TRBV12-3/TRBV12-4
d_call: .
clone_size: few
j_call: TRBJ2-3
cdr3_nt: .
cdr3_aa: CASSSSEGFTDTQYF

v_call: TRBV7-8
d_call: .
clone_size: few
j_call: TRBJ1-3
cdr3_nt: TGTGCCAGCAGCCCGATGGCAGGAGGAAACACCATATATTTT
cdr3_aa: CASSPMAGGNTIYF

v_call: TRBV5-6
d_call: .
clone_size: many
j_call: TRBJ2-3
cdr3_nt: TGTGCCAGCAGCTCGACCTTTATGTGGGTCGACGGCACAGATACGCAGTATTTT
cdr3_aa: CASSSTFMWVDGTDTQYF

v_call: TRBV3-1
d_call: .
clone_size: .
j_call: TRBJ1-3
cdr3_nt: TGTGCCAGCAGCCGCCGTCAAGGGGCAGGTGGAAACACCATATATTTT
cdr3_aa: CASSRRQGAGGNTIYF

v_call: TRBV15
d_call: .
clone_size: many
j_call: TRBJ1-2
cdr3_nt: TGTGCCACCAGCAATGGACAGTTCAACTATGGCTACACCTTC
cdr3_aa: CATSNGQFNYGYTF

v_call: TRBV24-1
d_call: TRBD2
clone_size: many
j_call: TRBJ2-1
cdr3_nt: TGTGCCACCAGTGATTTGACTAGCGGGGGGGCTGAGCAGTTCTTC
cdr3_aa: CATSDLTSGGAEQFF

v_call: TRBV2
d_call: .
clone_size: .
j_call: TRBJ2-1
cdr3_nt: TGTGCCAGCACTCTGGACGTAGAGCAGTTCTTC
cdr3_aa: CASTLDVEQFF

v_call: TRBV27
d_call: .
clone_size: few
j_call: TRBJ1-2
cdr3_nt: TGTGCCAGCAGTTTATCAGGGGCTAACTATGGCTACACCTTC
cdr3_aa: CASSLSGANYGYTF

v_call: TRBV4-3
d_call: TRBD1
clone_size: few
j_call: TRBJ2-1
cdr3_nt: TGCGCCAGCAGCCAAGACTCACGAACAGGGGGCGACCATGAGCAGTTCTTC
cdr3_aa: CASSQDSRTGGDHEQFF

v_call: TRBV6-1
d_call: TRBD2
clone_size: many
j_call: TRBJ2-3
cdr3_nt: TGTGCCAGCAGTGAAGTAGCGGGGGACACAGATACGCAGTATTTT
cdr3_aa: CASSEVAGDTDTQYF

v_call: TRBV7-2
d_call: TRBD2
clone_size: .
j_call: TRBJ2-5
cdr3_nt: TGTGCCAGCAGGACATTAGCGGGGGGTCAAGAGACCCAGTACTTC
cdr3_aa: CASRTLAGGQETQYF

v_call: TRBV19
d_call: TRBD1
clone_size: .
j_call: TRBJ1-2
cdr3_nt: TGTGCCAGTAGTATCCCGGGACAGGGGATCTATGGCTACACCTTC
cdr3_aa: CASSIPGQGIYGYTF